The entry below describes one T cell receptor beta chain. This clonotype appeared many times. Its antigen target is currently unknown. No quality values exist for individual bases; no much larger clone is one base distant. Amplification of TCR beta CDR3 regions was carried out from RNA transcripts. A first-round RT-PCR of the TCR CDR3 used the HTBI primer set with the Qiagen OneStep RT-PCR kit. Libraries were constructed in a second round of multiplex PCR, after which size selection and purification were performed. The libraries were sequenced on an Illumina HiSeq2000 using paired-end 100 bp reads. Regarding the original processing steps: SOAPnuke was used to process the raw data, throwing out any read that contained adapters or uncalled bases, had a mean Phred below 15, or lacked an exact constant-primer or identifier match. COPE v1.2.5 was used to merge the high-quality paired reads, and each unique nucleotide sequence was defined as a clonotype. Clonotypes were aligned to IMGT TRBV, TRBD and TRBJ reference segments using MiTCR v1.1. The analysis included only V-J combinations with a frequency above 0.0001, which together covered more than 99% of the repertoires. The TCS score was defined as F50 (clonal expansion) divided by E x V (chaos), with BLOSUM62-based TCRdist calculated between CDR3 peptides within each V-J. Welch's t-statistics and random forest reduced 500 to 650 V-J features to about 13, which were used in a naive Bayes classifier (R e1071). TCRdb redid the processing of the public reads, applying fastp at Q25 and MiXCR, and retained in-frame beta chains. All rows with the same CDR3 protein become a single entry with the most common DNA and genes. TCRdb's processing, not the study's, gives the V and J calls here. The sample has around 270,000 distinct CDR3 sequences on record, around 19% of them singletons. The ten largest account for under 45% of the sample.

In the ophthalmopathy patients, disease was moderately to severely active, with a Clinical Activity Score of 3 or more, a NOSPECS grade of 4 or more, and a duration of less than 3 months. Any patient with an uncontrolled infection, another autoimmune disease, pregnancy or lactation was excluded. Clinical symptoms, serum thyroxine and TRAb, thyroid ultrasound, and orbital computed tomography formed the basis for the diagnoses. PBMCs were separated from about 10 ml of fresh peripheral blood using Ficoll-Paque density gradient centrifugation. Trizol reagent was used to extract total RNA, and RNA quality was then checked on an Agilent 2100 Bioanalyzer. This sample is drawn from a study of T cells in Graves' hyperthyroidism and ophthalmopathy (dated by TCRdb to about 2019). Regarding the research as a whole: Peripheral blood was collected at initial diagnosis, before any treatment. To identify distinguishing TCR V-J signatures, a discovery cohort of around 100 patients was used, comprising approximately 40 with Graves' ophthalmopathy and roughly 60 with stable Graves' hyperthyroidism. An independent validation cohort of about 19 hyperthyroidism patients and approximately 16 patients who later progressed to ophthalmopathy tested prospective prediction of ophthalmopathy. After sampling, hyperthyroidism patients received methimazole starting at 30 mg daily, and ophthalmopathy patients received high-dose intravenous methylprednisolone. According to the paper, TCR Vbeta CDR3 sequencing was carried out on 135 peripheral blood samples, which came from some 41 ophthalmopathy, under 80 hyperthyroidism and roughly 17 progressor patients. In addition, the study compared T-cell repertoires in thyroid tissue and in blood from five or six Graves' hyperthyroidism patients. The roughly 90 discovery patients were divided at random into training and test sets in a 7:3 ratio.

The full study reports these points: No statistical method was used to set the sample size in advance, and investigators knew the group allocation. In validation, the model predicted progression to ophthalmopathy a median of roughly 6.1 months before onset, with over 55% sensitivity and more than 72% specificity. Most expanded thyroid clonotypes (frequency above 0.001) were also found in blood, which suggests that blood repertoires may mirror thyroid immune responses. In cross-validation, a model built on a 13 V-J signature told ophthalmopathy apart from stable hyperthyroidism with approximately 91% sensitivity and 81% to 82% specificity, and in testing the same model reached 80%/75%.

The material sequenced was blood. The sequence came from a man between 45 and 60 years old with Graves' ophthalmopathy.

CDR3 sequence: CASSPQGFGTEAFF. The DNA sequence is given as TGTGCCAGCAGTCCACAGGGGTTTGGCACTGAAGCTTTCTTT. The V and J segments used are TRBV12-3 or TRBV12-4 and TRBJ1-1; 7 junctional bases match TRBD1. Ends trimmed: V by 5 bases, J by 4 bases; bases unmatched to a gene: 7. From cysteine to phenylalanine, the CDR3 is 14 amino acids long. The kept DNA is CDR3 alone, 42 bases in frame from the first base.